The 27 T cell receptor beta chains listed next were all sequenced from one sample in a study of molecular identifiers for immune sequencing clone quantification. From the PCR reads, TCRdb called clonotypes with MiXCR, one entry per CDR3 protein. Of 40,000 to 65,000 distinct CDR3 sequences in the sample, about a third were seen once. The sample consisted of naive CD8+ T cells from blood, with Jurkat cell RNA spiked in. Indicated subset: FACS-sorted CD8+CD4-CCR7+CD45RA+ naive T cells. The origin of the receptors is a human donor in good health. Some libraries in this study had Jurkat cell RNA spiked in.

Many counts were recorded for this clonotype. The V and J genes are TRBV12-3 or TRBV12-4 and TRBJ2-3, with 9 bases matching TRBD1. The length of the CDR3 is 14 residues. V was clipped by 6 bases and J by 3 bases; unmatched bases: 4. The CDR3 loop is CASSGQGFTDTQYF. CDR3 coding DNA: TGTGCCAGCAGCGGACAGGGGTTTACAGATACGCAGTATTTT.

Details on this clonotype: This clone may be a read error of a much larger clone one base away. Since no conserved phenylalanine or tryptophan closes the CDR3, a read error is the likely cause. V usage is TRBV7-9 and J usage is TRBJ2-5; possible D gene TRBD2, 6 bases. V dropped 5 bases and J dropped 5 bases, with 18 bases sitting between them. There are 15 residues in the CDR3. Per the germline V gene, CDR1 is SEHNR and CDR2 is FQNEAQ (reference sequence). CDR3 DNA sequence: TGTGCCAGCAGCGCTCCGGGACTCCCAGCGGAGACCCAGTACTAC. It specifies CASSAPGLPAETQYY.

About this clonotype: A read error is likely, as this CDR3 ends without the conserved phenylalanine or tryptophan. The chain recombines TRBV29-1 with TRBJ2-2; D gene ambiguous. The CDR3 totals 13 residues. Germline loops: CDR1 SQVTM, CDR2 ANQGSEA. V was shortened by 6 bases and J by 3 bases, with 11 bases between the two germline ends. The CDR3 sequence is CSVRAADTGELFI. The CDR3 DNA is TGCAGCGTACGGGCCGCGGACACCGGGGAGCTGTTTATT.

This clonotype was detected only once. The junction differs from germline at one of its ends, possibly a read error. The chain recombines TRBV10-1 with TRBJ2-3; a weak D match, TRBD1 (5 bases). Germline values: CDR1 WNHNN, CDR2 SYGVQD (reference sequence). This CDR3 contains 16 residues. CDR3 DNA: TGCGCCAGCAGTGAGTCGATTGGTCCTATAGGGGTTACGCGGTATTTT. Residues: CASSESIGPIGVTRYF.

This clonotype has a handful of counts. V and J are TRBV27 and TRBJ2-3; D gene ambiguous. The CDR3 loop spans 14 amino acids. Per the germline V gene, CDR1 is MNHEY and CDR2 is SMNVEV (reference sequence). Trimming left V 7 bases short and J 6 bases short, with 17 bases between. The CDR3 DNA reads TGTGCCAGCACCAAGGACCAGAGGTCCGATACGCAGTATTTT. Its protein is CASTKDQRSDTQYF.

This clonotype was counted a few times. This chain uses TRBV27 with TRBJ2-7, with 9 bases matching TRBD2. CDR1 MNHEY and CDR2 SMNVEV come from the germline V gene (reference sequence). This CDR3 comprises 14 residues. Trimming removed 6 bases from V and 3 bases from J; junction bases left unmatched: 6. This CDR3 reads CASSLTSGFYEQYF. In DNA, the CDR3 is TGTGCCAGCAGCCTGACTAGCGGTTTCTACGAGCAGTACTTC.

This clonotype was seen ten or more times. The J gene is TRBJ2-1, the V gene TRBV24-1; D call uncertain. The V end was cut by 2 bases, the J end by 4 bases, with 8 bases between. Germline V gene data show CDR1 as KGHDR and CDR2 as SFDVKD. The CDR3 is 14 amino acids. CDR3 protein: CATSDSVLYNEQFF. CDR3 DNA: TGTGCCACCAGTGATTCGGTACTATACAATGAGCAGTTCTTC.

The rearrangement joins TRBV5-4 to TRBJ2-3; 12 bases agree with TRBD1. CDR3 length: 17 residues. From germline, CDR1 is SGHNT and CDR2 YYREEE (reference sequence). V lost 3 bases and J lost 1; bases outside the gene matches: 6. The CDR3 DNA reads as TGTGCCAGCAGCTCGACCGGGACAGGGGGCGGCACAGATACGCAGTATTTT. It codes for CASSSTGTGGGTDTQYF. Based on the CDR3 plus reference TRBV5-4 and TRBJ2-3, the full variable domain is ETGVTQSPTHLIKTRGQQVTLRCSSQSGHNTVSWYQQALGQGPQFIFQYYREEENGRGNFPPRFSGLQFPNYSSELNVNALELDDSALYLCASSSTGTGGGTDTQYFGPGTRLTVL.

This clonotype was seen only a few times. The chain employs TRBV4-2 and TRBJ2-1, with 7 bases matching TRBD2. Germline CDR1 and CDR2: LGHNA and YNFKEQ. The CDR3 consists of 15 residues. J lost 6 bases, V lost 0 bases, and 5 bases had no gene match. CDR3: CASSQDPGLGNEQFF. The CDR3 region has the DNA TGTGCCAGCAGCCAAGATCCCGGACTAGGCAATGAGCAGTTCTTC.

V usage is TRBV28 and J usage is TRBJ2-1; D is undetermined. Germline V gene data show CDR1 as MDHEN and CDR2 as SYDVKM. CDR3 length equals 12 residues. Trimming removed 5 bases from V and 8 bases from J, with 10 bases in between. Here the CDR3 reads CASSVDLYEQFF. The CDR3 DNA reads TGTGCCAGCAGTGTTGATCTGTATGAGCAGTTCTTC.

Many counts were recorded for this clonotype. The V gene is TRBV29-1, the J gene TRBJ1-1, with TRBD1 matching 7 bases. V was pared by 7 bases and J by 4 bases, with 12 bases of the junction left unmatched. This CDR3 contains 14 residues. Germline loops: CDR1 SQVTM, CDR2 ANQGSEA. The CDR3 nucleotides are TGCAGCGCCATTTCGACAGGGTCGGTCACTGAAGCTTTCTTT. Encoded protein: CSAISTGSVTEAFF.

This clonotype has a handful of counts. One base away lies a much larger clone, so this may be a sequencing read error. This chain connects TRBV6-2 or TRBV6-3 to TRBJ1-5; TRBD1 might be the D (6 bases). The CDR3 has 13 residues. Germline loops: CDR1 MNHEY, CDR2 SVGEGT. CDR3 protein: CASTDRRDQPQQF. The DNA of the CDR3 is TGTGCCTCCACCGACAGGAGGGACCAGCCCCAGCAATTT.

This clonotype was observed a handful of times. The chain employs TRBV20-1 and TRBJ2-3, with D tentatively TRBD1 or TRBD2 (5 bases each). Trimming took off 1 base at V and 1 base at J, with 9 bases between the two ends. The CDR3 sequence is 14 residues long. Germline CDR1 is DFQATT and CDR2 is SNEGSKA (reference sequence). CDR3 amino acids: CSARAGGGTDTQYF. The CDR3 region has the DNA TGCAGTGCTAGAGCTGGGGGAGGCACAGATACGCAGTATTTT.

This clonotype was found many times. The gene calls are TRBV6-2 or TRBV6-3 and TRBJ2-3; 7 positions match TRBD1. The trim removed 4 bases at V and 11 bases at J, leaving 6 bases unmatched. The CDR3 has 12 residues. Per germline, CDR1 MNHEY and CDR2 SVGEGT. CDR3 protein: CASSSGQLLQYF. CDR3 nucleotides: TGTGCCAGCAGTTCGGGACAGCTGTTGCAGTATTTT.

In its sample, this clonotype was seen once. A much larger clone differs by one base, so this may be a read error. The DNA for the CDR3 is TGCGCCAGCAACCAAGATCCCCCAGGCACAGATACGCAGTATTTT. As protein: CASNQDPPGTDTQYF. This chain uses TRBV4-1 with TRBJ2-3, with D unresolved. Germline CDR1 reads MGHRA; CDR2 reads YSYEKL. CDR3 length: 15 residues.

This clonotype was seen a handful of times. V and J are TRBV24-1 and TRBJ2-3; 7 nucleotides agree with TRBD2. The CDR3 is 18 residues long. Germline V gene sequence: CDR1 KGHDR, CDR2 SFDVKD. V lost 1 base to trimming and J lost 4 bases; unmatched junction nucleotides: 13. As DNA, the CDR3 is TGTGCCACCAGTGATTTCGCGGGAGAACAGCATTGGGCAGATACGCAGTATTTT. It codes for CATSDFAGEQHWADTQYF.

A few counts support this clonotype. This chain connects TRBV7-8 to TRBJ2-7; TRBD2 aligns across 7 bases. Germline CDR1 is SGHVS and CDR2 is FQNEAQ. The CDR3 covers 13 residues. Unmatched junction bases numbered 10, after V lost 8 bases and J lost 6 bases. CDR3 residues: CASASGARPEQYF. CDR3 sequence (DNA): TGTGCCAGCGCCAGCGGGGCTAGACCCGAGCAGTACTTC.

Note on this clonotype: A read error may explain this, as a much larger clone is one base away. The V and J genes are TRBV28 and TRBJ2-7; 7 bases are shared with TRBD1. CDR3 size: 16 residues. Germline CDR1 is MDHEN and CDR2 is SYDVKM. The CDR3 sequence: CACRETGSLSFGEQYF. CDR3 in DNA: TGTGCCTGCAGGGAGACAGGGTCCCTTTCTTTCGGGGAGCAGTACTTC.

The chain joins TRBV5-4 to TRBJ2-7; a weak D match, TRBD1 (6 bases). This CDR3 spans 14 amino acids. The V end was cut by 3 bases, the J end by 2 bases, with 12 bases between. Germline V CDR1 and CDR2: SGHNT, YYREEE (reference sequence). This CDR3 is CASSWDTGTYEQYF. The CDR3 DNA sequence: TGTGCCAGCAGCTGGGACACCGGGACCTACGAGCAGTACTTC.

The CDR3, as DNA: TGTGCCAGCTCACCAGGTTACATAGAGCGCACAGATACGCAGTATTTT. This gives the protein CASSPGYIERTDTQYF. J is TRBJ2-3 and V is TRBV18, with D unclear. Per the germline V gene, CDR1 is KGHSH and CDR2 is LQKENI. The CDR3 contains 16 residues. Trimming took 2 bases from V and 1 from J, leaving 13 bases between them.

This clonotype has just a few counts. This chain uses TRBV28 with TRBJ2-5; a possible D gene is TRBD2 (7 bases). The CDR3 is made up of 14 amino acids. Deletions cut 10 bases from V and 4 bases from J, with 19 bases between. Germline values: CDR1 MDHEN, CDR2 SYDVKM. The chain's CDR3 is CAINREGPRETQYF. The CDR3, as DNA: TGTGCCATTAACAGGGAGGGCCCGCGAGAGACCCAGTACTTC.

This clonotype was found many times. The chain employs TRBV28 and TRBJ2-3; D is possibly TRBD1 or TRBD2 (5 bases each). In germline, CDR1 is MDHEN, CDR2 SYDVKM. The V end lost 8 bases, the J end lost 2 bases, and 14 bases lay between the germline ends. This CDR3 contains 14 residues. CDR3 coding DNA: TGTGCCAGCGGGCCGGGACCCCTCACAGATACGCAGTATTTT. Encoded protein: CASGPGPLTDTQYF. Filled out from reference TRBV28 and TRBJ2-3, the complete variable domain reads DVKVTQSSRYLVKRTGEKVFLECVQDMDHENMFWYRQDPGLGLRLIYFSYDVKMKEKGDIPEGYSVSREKKERFSLILESASTNQTSMYLCASGPGPLTDTQYFGPGTRLTVL.

This chain connects TRBV11-3 to TRBJ1-1; TRBD1 is a possible D gene (5 bases). V gave up 4 bases and J gave up 1 base, with 13 bases separating them. Looked up from germline, CDR1 is SGHNT and CDR2 is YENEEA. The CDR3 runs 15 residues. The CDR3 DNA reads as TGTGCCAGCAGCTCACGGAGGGGACCGAACACTGAAGCTTTCTTT. Its protein product is CASSSRRGPNTEAFF. The complete variable domain, with remaining parts taken from reference TRBV11-3 and TRBJ1-1, reads EAGVVQSPRYKIIEKKQPVAFWCNPISGHNTLYWYLQNLGQGPELLIRYENEEAVDDSQLPKDRFSAERLKGVDSTLKIQPAELGDSAVYLCASSSRRGPNTEAFFGQGTRLTVV.

This clonotype occurred many times. The chain combines TRBV19 with TRBJ2-7; the D is unclear. V was shortened by 5 bases and J by 0 bases, with 11 bases between the two germline ends. CDR1 and CDR2 from the germline V gene are LNHDA and SQIVND (reference sequence). The CDR3 is 14 amino acids. The chain's CDR3 is CASSSGPSSYEQYF. CDR3 nucleotide sequence: TGTGCCAGTAGTTCTGGACCCAGCTCCTACGAGCAGTACTTC.

This clonotype has at least ten counts. This sequence joins TRBV4-3 and TRBJ2-1, with TRBD1 identical over 7 bases. Germline values: CDR1 LGHNA, CDR2 YSLEER. The CDR3 contains 13 residues. J gave up 4 bases and V 3 bases, and 0 bases lay outside the gene matches. CDR3 sequence (DNA): TGCGCCAGCAGCCAGACAGGGTACAATGAGCAGTTCTTC. Protein sequence: CASSQTGYNEQFF.

For this clonotype: A read error is possible here, since a much larger clone lies one base away. This rearrangement joins TRBV12-3 or TRBV12-4 to TRBJ2-3; D assignment may be TRBD1 or TRBD2 (5 bases each). V shed 9 bases and J shed 2 bases, with 24 bases lying between them. The CDR3 has 17 residues. CDR3 in amino acids: CASQLSGRTHPTDTQYF. Written as DNA, the CDR3 is TGTGCCAGTCAGCTCTCGGGGCGGACGCACCCCACAGATACGCAGTATTTT.

This chain links TRBV20-1 with TRBJ1-4; D is undetermined. CDR3 length: 19 amino acids. From germline, CDR1 is DFQATT and CDR2 SNEGSKA (reference sequence). V shed 0 bases and J shed 3 bases, with 23 bases lying between them. The DNA of the CDR3 is TGCAGTGCTAGAGAGGCGGCGGAGGGCCGGTGGCCGTCTAATGAAAAACTGTTTTTT. This codes for CSAREAAEGRWPSNEKLFF.